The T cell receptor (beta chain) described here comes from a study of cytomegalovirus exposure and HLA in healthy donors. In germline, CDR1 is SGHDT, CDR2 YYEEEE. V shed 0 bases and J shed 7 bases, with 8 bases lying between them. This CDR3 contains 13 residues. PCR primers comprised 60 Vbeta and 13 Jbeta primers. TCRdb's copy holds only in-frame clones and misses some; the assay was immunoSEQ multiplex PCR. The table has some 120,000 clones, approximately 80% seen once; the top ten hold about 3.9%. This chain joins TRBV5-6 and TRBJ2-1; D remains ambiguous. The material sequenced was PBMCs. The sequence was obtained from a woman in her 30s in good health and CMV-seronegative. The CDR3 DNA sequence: TGTGCCAGCAGCTTGGGCCCCGGGAATGAGCAGTTCTTC. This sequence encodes CASSLGPGNEQFF. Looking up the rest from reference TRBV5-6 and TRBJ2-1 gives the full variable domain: DAGVTQSPTHLIKTRGQQVTLRCSPKSGHDTVSWYQQALGQGPQFIFQYYEEEERQRGNFPDRFSGHQFPNYSSELNVNALLLGDSALYLCASSLGPGNEQFFGPGTRLTVL.